This T cell receptor (beta chain) is drawn from a study of T cells after yellow fever vaccination. MiXCR, run by TCRdb on the 5' RACE reads, gives a single entry per CDR3 protein. The sample has 100,000 to 150,000 distinct CDR3 sequences, 15% seen once. The CDR3 loop spans 13 amino acids. In germline, CDR1 is SGHDN, CDR2 FVKESK. V shed 0 bases and J shed 7 bases, with 7 bases lying between them. This clonotype was seen a few times. Sequencing used CD8+ T cells sorted from PBMCs, obtained 5 days after the yellow fever booster vaccination. The gene calls are TRBV14 and TRBJ2-1; the D is unclear. This TCR came from a man aged 18 to 29 who received the YFV17D yellow fever vaccine. The CDR3 loop is CASSQEVPNEQFF. For the CDR3, the DNA is TGTGCCAGCAGCCAAGAAGTCCCGAATGAGCAGTTCTTC.